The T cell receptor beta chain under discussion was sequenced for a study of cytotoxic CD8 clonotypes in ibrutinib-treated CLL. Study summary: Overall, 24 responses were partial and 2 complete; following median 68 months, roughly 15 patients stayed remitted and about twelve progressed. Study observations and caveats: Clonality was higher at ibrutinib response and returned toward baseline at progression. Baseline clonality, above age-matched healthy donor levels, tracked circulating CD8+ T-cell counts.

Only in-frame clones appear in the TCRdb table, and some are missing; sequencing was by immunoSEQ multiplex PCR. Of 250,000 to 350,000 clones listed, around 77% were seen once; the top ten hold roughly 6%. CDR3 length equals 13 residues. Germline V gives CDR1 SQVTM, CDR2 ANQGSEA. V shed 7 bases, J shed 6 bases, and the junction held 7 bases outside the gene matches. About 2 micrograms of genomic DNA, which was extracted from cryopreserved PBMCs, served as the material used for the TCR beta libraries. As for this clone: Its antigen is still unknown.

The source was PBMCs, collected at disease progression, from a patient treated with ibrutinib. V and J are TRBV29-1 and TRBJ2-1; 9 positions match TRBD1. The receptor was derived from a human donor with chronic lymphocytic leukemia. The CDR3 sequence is CSGDRDATNEQFF. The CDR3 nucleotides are TGCAGCGGGGACAGGGACGCTACCAATGAGCAGTTCTTC.